One sample yielded the 29 T cell receptor beta chains listed below, sequenced in a study of shared clonotypes between healthy human individuals. Measured with immunoSEQ multiplex PCR; TCRdb has only the in-frame clones, and not every one. The sample holds fewer than 3 million clones, just under 95% seen once. Sequencing input: naive CD4+ T cells from PBMCs. Noted subset: CD45RA+ positively selected. The origin of the receptors is a man between 18 and 29 years old in good health. Some clones in this sample may be carry-over from other donors' samples.

The chain joins TRBV11-1 to TRBJ1-1; D remains ambiguous. The germline V gene has CDR1 SGHAT and CDR2 FQDESV (reference sequence). This CDR3 comprises 14 residues. Trimming pared 5 bases from V and 1 base from J, leaving 11 bases between. The CDR3 coding sequence is TGTGCCAGCAGCGGATTCCGGCGGAACACTGAAGCTTTCTTT. It encodes CASSGFRRNTEAFF.

The V and J genes are TRBV2 and TRBJ2-7; TRBD1 matches 7 bases. The V segment lost 3 bases and the J segment 7 bases; nucleotides outside the gene matches: 6. This CDR3 region has 13 residues. The V gene's germline CDR1 is SNHLY and CDR2 FYNNEI. The CDR3 DNA follows: TGTGCCAGCAGTGAGATAATACAGGGGGAGCAGTACTTC. Translation: CASSEIIQGEQYF.

This clone has only one observation. The chain recombines TRBV4-1 with TRBJ2-2, with 10 bases matching TRBD2. This CDR3 region has 15 residues. The junction had 13 bases not matched to a gene; V was cut back by 5 bases and J by 13 bases. Germline V CDR1 and CDR2: MGHRA, YSYEKL. CDR3 protein: CASSSLGLATFGLFF. CDR3 DNA: TGCGCCAGCAGCTCTCTGGGACTAGCGACATTTGGGCTGTTTTTT.

This chain joins TRBV27 and TRBJ2-2, with no clear D. Germline V gives CDR1 MNHEY, CDR2 SMNVEV (reference sequence). The V and J ends lost 8 bases and 4 bases respectively, with 14 bases between them. The CDR3 extends over 14 amino acids. This CDR3 reads CASGLWLFTGELFF. The CDR3 DNA reads TGTGCCAGCGGGCTGTGGCTCTTCACCGGGGAGCTGTTTTTT.

This chain links TRBV28 with TRBJ2-5; 11 bases fit TRBD2. The trim removed 3 bases at V and 1 base at J, leaving 10 bases unmatched. This CDR3 has 18 residues. From germline, CDR1 is MDHEN and CDR2 SYDVKM. Written as DNA, the CDR3 is TGTGCCAGCAGTTTGCCTCAAGGGACTAGCGGATTCCAAGAGACCCAGTACTTC. Translated, it gives CASSLPQGTSGFQETQYF.

V is TRBV9 and J is TRBJ1-1; D is perhaps TRBD1 (5 bases). CDR1 and CDR2 (germline): SGDLS, YYNGEE. The CDR3 consists of 14 residues. V was cut by 4 bases and J by 1 base, with 11 bases left in between. CDR3 DNA: TGTGCCAGCAGCACAGACGGGGCGAACACTGAAGCTTTCTTT. It translates to CASSTDGANTEAFF. The variable domain in full, with the rest retrieved from reference TRBV9 and TRBJ1-1, is DSGVTQTPKHLITATGQRVTLRCSPRSGDLSVYWYQQSLDQGLQFLIQYYNGEERAKGNILERFSAQQFPDLHSELNLSSLELGDSALYFCASSTDGANTEAFFGQGTRLTVV.

This sequence joins TRBV9 and TRBJ2-3, with 11 bases identical to TRBD2. With 4 bases clipped from V and 4 bases from J, the junction kept 11 bases outside the gene matches. Germline V CDR1 and CDR2: SGDLS, YYNGEE. The length of the CDR3 is 17 residues. CDR3 DNA: TGTGCCAGCAGCTTCAACCCGGGACTAGCGGCCCCAGATACGCAGTATTTT. Translated, it gives CASSFNPGLAAPDTQYF. The full variable domain, completed using reference TRBV9 and TRBJ2-3, is DSGVTQTPKHLITATGQRVTLRCSPRSGDLSVYWYQQSLDQGLQFLIQYYNGEERAKGNILERFSAQQFPDLHSELNLSSLELGDSALYFCASSFNPGLAAPDTQYFGPGTRLTVL.

Regarding this clone: The sample has other DNA sequences that encode this CDR3 too. The J gene is TRBJ2-3, the V gene TRBV28; D gene ambiguous. Trimming removed 6 bases from V and 3 bases from J, with 4 bases in between. In germline, CDR1 is MDHEN, CDR2 SYDVKM. The CDR3 length is 11 residues. The CDR3 DNA sequence: TGTGCCAGCAGGCAAACAGATACGCAGTATTTT. It specifies CASRQTDTQYF.

The chain combines TRBV5-4 with TRBJ2-1; the D is unclear. The CDR3 is made up of 14 amino acids. Deletions cut 4 bases from V and 5 bases from J, with 13 bases between. Looked up from germline, CDR1 is SGHNT and CDR2 is YYREEE (reference sequence). Written as DNA, the CDR3 is TGTGCCAGCAGCGCAGTAGGATCTAACAATGAGCAGTTCTTC. Its translation is CASSAVGSNNEQFF.

The chain couples TRBV5-4 to TRBJ2-4, with a tentative D call TRBD1 (5 bases). Trimming removed 1 base from V and 6 bases from J, with 17 bases in between. CDR3 length equals 16 residues. CDR1 SGHNT and CDR2 YYREEE come from the germline V gene (reference sequence). CDR3 nucleotides: TGTGCCAGCAGCTTGCCTGGGGCGGCAGTTGGAAACATTCAGTACTTC. Protein sequence: CASSLPGAAVGNIQYF.

In DNA, the CDR3 is TGTGCCAGCAGCTTCAGGGGCAGCACAGATACGCAGTATTTT. It yields the protein CASSFRGSTDTQYF. The chain links TRBV5-8 to TRBJ2-3; the D gene is possibly TRBD1 (6 bases). V dropped 2 bases and J dropped 0 bases, with 7 bases sitting between them. This CDR3 is 14 amino acids long. Per the germline V gene, CDR1 is SGHTS and CDR2 is YDEGEE.

V usage is TRBV18 and J usage is TRBJ2-1; TRBD2 matches at 7 bases. The junction had 19 bases not matched to a gene; V was cut back by 3 bases and J by 8 bases. The germline CDR1 and CDR2 sequences are KGHSH and LQKENI. This CDR3 has 18 amino acids. The CDR3 spells CASSPRISGSTQGHEQFF. The CDR3 DNA sequence: TGTGCCAGCTCACCGAGGATTAGCGGGTCCACGCAGGGCCATGAGCAGTTCTTC.

The V gene is TRBV29-1, the J gene TRBJ1-4; possibly TRBD1 for D (5 bases). Deletions cut 3 bases from V and 4 bases from J, with 9 bases between. CDR1 is SQVTM, CDR2 ANQGSEA, per germline. The CDR3 has 13 amino acids. CDR3 in amino acids: CSVDPGSNEKLFF. As DNA, the CDR3 is TGCAGCGTTGACCCAGGGAGTAATGAAAAACTGTTTTTT.

The genes are TRBV6-1 and TRBJ1-5; tentative D call: TRBD1 (5 bases). CDR1 is MNHNS and CDR2 is SASEGT in the germline V gene. The CDR3 has 14 amino acids. The germline V and J ends were trimmed by 6 bases and 1 base, with 10 bases remaining between them. CDR3 DNA sequence: TGTGCCAGCAGGGGCAGGGCGAGCAATCAGCCCCAGCATTTT. Its protein is CASRGRASNQPQHF.

This chain connects TRBV6-4 to TRBJ2-3; D tentatively reads TRBD1 or TRBD2 (5 bases each). Germline V gives CDR1 MRHNA, CDR2 SNTAGT. V was pared by 8 bases and J by 4 bases, with 19 bases between. The CDR3 has 15 amino acids. The CDR3 sequence is CASSSGTGPPDTQYF. The CDR3 region has the DNA TGTGCCAGCTCGTCCGGGACGGGCCCCCCAGATACGCAGTATTTT.

The CDR3 region has the DNA TGTGCCAGCAGATCAAGGACAGGTCGGGAAAAACTGTTTTTT. Translating it yields CASRSRTGREKLFF. V and J are TRBV13 and TRBJ1-4; TRBD1 matches 7 bases. Germline values: CDR1 PRHDT, CDR2 FYEKMQ (reference sequence). J gave up 8 bases and V 6 bases, and 9 bases lay outside the gene matches. The length of the CDR3 is 14 residues.

The chain is built from TRBV18 and TRBJ2-7; D is possibly TRBD1 (5 bases). This CDR3 is built from 14 residues. Looked up from germline, CDR1 is KGHSH and CDR2 is LQKENI. Trimming left V 6 bases short and J 4 bases short, with 16 bases between. In nucleotides, the CDR3 is TGTGCCAGCTCTCCCACTCAGGGCTGGTACGAGCAGTACTTC. Translation gives CASSPTQGWYEQYF.

This clone showed up just once. This chain links TRBV11-2 with TRBJ1-1; D is ambiguous. V was cut by 5 bases and J by 5 bases, with 12 bases left in between. Per germline, CDR1 SGHAT and CDR2 FQNNGV. The CDR3 loop spans 13 amino acids. CDR3 amino acids: CASSRPILTEAFF. Written as DNA, the CDR3 is TGTGCCAGCAGCCGGCCGATTTTGACTGAAGCTTTCTTT.

The rearrangement uses TRBV10-3 and TRBJ2-1, with D possibly being TRBD2 (6 bases). V was cut by 0 bases and J by 5 bases, with 14 bases left in between. There are 16 residues in the CDR3. Germline V CDR1 and CDR2: ENHRY, SYGVKD. This CDR3 is CAISESGGTNNNEQFF. The DNA of the CDR3 is TGTGCCATCAGTGAGTCGGGCGGGACGAACAACAATGAGCAGTTCTTC.

The chain uses TRBV7-9 and TRBJ2-2, with D possibly matching TRBD2 (6 bases). The CDR3 is 17 amino acids. The germline V and J ends were trimmed by 6 bases and 0 bases, with 17 bases remaining between them. Germline V CDR1 and CDR2: SEHNR, FQNEAQ (reference sequence). The CDR3 region has the DNA TGTGCCAGCAGTTTGACGGGGGACTCAACGAACACCGGGGAGCTGTTTTTT. Its protein product is CASSLTGDSTNTGELFF. The full variable domain, rest sourced from reference TRBV7-9 and TRBJ2-2, is DTGVSQNPRHKITKRGQNVTFRCDPISEHNRLYWYRQTLGQGPEFLTYFQNEAQLEKSRLLSDRFSAERPKGSFSTLEIQRTEQGDSAMYLCASSLTGDSTNTGELFFGEGSRLTVL.

The rearrangement joins TRBV25-1 to TRBJ1-2; perhaps TRBD1 as D (5 bases). Between the trimmed V and J ends, which lost 3 bases and 5 bases, there was a span of 7 bases. Germline V gene data show CDR1 as MGHDK and CDR2 as SYGVNS. This CDR3 contains 12 residues. In nucleotides, the CDR3 is TGTGCCAGCAGTGACGAGGGGTATGGCTACACCTTC. Protein: CASSDEGYGYTF.

The V and J genes are TRBV7-9 and TRBJ2-7; D not resolved. V was clipped by 5 bases and J by 0 bases, with 14 bases between them. This CDR3 comprises 15 residues. The V gene's germline CDR1 is SEHNR and CDR2 FQNEAQ (reference sequence). The CDR3 sequence is CASSPIFDTSYEQYF. The DNA of the CDR3 is TGTGCCAGCAGCCCAATTTTTGATACCTCCTACGAGCAGTACTTC.

The V call is TRBV20-1, the J call TRBJ1-3, with D uncertain. The V end lost 5 bases, the J end lost 11 bases, and 13 bases lay between the germline ends. Per the germline V gene, CDR1 is DFQATT and CDR2 is SNEGSKA (reference sequence). There are 11 residues in the CDR3. The CDR3 coding sequence is TGCAGTGCTCGAACGGGTTTCGCCATATATTTT. Protein product: CSARTGFAIYF.

The J gene is TRBJ2-7, the V gene TRBV11-2, with D hard to call. Trimming cost V 1 base and J 2 bases, with 12 bases left between them. Per the germline V gene, CDR1 is SGHAT and CDR2 is FQNNGV. This CDR3 region has 15 residues. CDR3 in DNA: TGTGCCAGCAGCTTAGGACTTAGGAGTCCCTACGAGCAGTACTTC. Its protein product is CASSLGLRSPYEQYF.

The chain recombines TRBV7-2 with TRBJ1-1; D not resolved. Between the trimmed V and J ends, which lost 1 base and 4 bases, there was a span of 7 bases. The CDR3 spans 13 residues. Germline V gene lookup returns CDR1 SGHTA and CDR2 FQGNSA. The CDR3 loop is CASSLGRITEAFF. The CDR3 DNA reads as TGTGCCAGCAGCTTAGGACGGATCACTGAAGCTTTCTTT.

The J gene is TRBJ2-1, the V gene TRBV9; 12 bases agree with TRBD2. The CDR3 is 16 residues long. Trimming at V came to 4 bases and at J to 9 bases, leaving 11 bases not matched to a gene. Germline CDR1 SGDLS, CDR2 YYNGEE. The CDR3 nucleotides are TGTGCCAGCAGCTCGAGACCGGGACTAGCGGGCACTGAGCAGTTCTTC. It is translated as CASSSRPGLAGTEQFF.

This rearrangement joins TRBV5-1 to TRBJ2-5, with a tentative D call TRBD1 (6 bases). CDR1 is SGHRS and CDR2 is YFSETQ in the germline V gene. Trimming took off 4 bases at V and 5 bases at J, with 12 bases between the two ends. This CDR3 spans 13 amino acids. The CDR3 sequence: CASSPDSGETQYF. The CDR3 region has the DNA TGCGCCAGCAGCCCGGACAGTGGGGAGACCCAGTACTTC.

This chain links TRBV28 with TRBJ1-5; no clear D gene. The CDR3 loop spans 14 amino acids. Per the germline V gene, CDR1 is MDHEN and CDR2 is SYDVKM. V lost 8 bases and J 0 bases, leaving 11 bases between the germline ends. The CDR3 loop is CASSVRFSNQPQHF. The CDR3 DNA is TGTGCCAGCTCCGTTCGGTTTAGCAATCAGCCCCAGCATTTT. Looking up the rest from reference TRBV28 and TRBJ1-5 gives the full variable domain: DVKVTQSSRYLVKRTGEKVFLECVQDMDHENMFWYRQDPGLGLRLIYFSYDVKMKEKGDIPEGYSVSREKKERFSLILESASTNQTSMYLCASSVRFSNQPQHFGDGTRLSIL.

The chain uses TRBV7-2 and TRBJ2-3; no reliable D call. The V gene lost 4 bases and the J gene lost 0 bases, with 14 bases spanning the gap. The CDR3 loop spans 16 amino acids. Germline V CDR1 and CDR2: SGHTA, FQGNSA. The CDR3 loop is CASSSGPKGSTDTQYF. DNA of the CDR3: TGTGCCAGCAGCTCCGGGCCTAAGGGAAGCACAGATACGCAGTATTTT.